This passage covers 10 T cell receptor beta chains from one sample sequenced in a study of cytomegalovirus exposure and HLA in healthy donors. 13 Jbeta primers and 60 Vbeta primers were used for the PCR. The table came from immunoSEQ multiplex PCR; TCRdb's copy has only in-frame clones and leaves some out. This sample's table has 70,000 to 90,000 clones. The sample taken for sequencing was PBMCs. The receptor set was obtained from a man aged 18 to 35 in good health and CMV-seropositive.

The CDR3 sequence is CASIGAGASLYEQYF. In DNA, the CDR3 is TGTGCCAGCATCGGGGCGGGGGCGTCGCTCTACGAGCAGTACTTC. V gene TRBV2 combines with J gene TRBJ2-7; TRBD2 is a possible D gene (7 bases). Trimming took off 7 bases at V and 3 bases at J, with 19 bases between the two ends. The CDR3 covers 15 residues. Germline-derived CDR1 and CDR2 are SNHLY and FYNNEI. The entire variable domain, with the rest obtained from reference TRBV2 and TRBJ2-7, is as follows: EPEVTQTPSHQVTQMGQEVILRCVPISNHLYFYWYRQILGQKVEFLVSFYNNEISEKSEIFDDQFSVERPDGSNFTLKIRSTKLEDSAMYFCASIGAGASLYEQYFGPGTRLTVT.

The V call is TRBV10-3, the J call TRBJ2-1; 14 bases agree with TRBD2. Trimming cost V 8 bases and J 2 bases; bases outside gene matches: 5. Looked up from germline, CDR1 is ENHRY and CDR2 is SYGVKD. CDR3 length: 16 residues. CDR3 region: CAIGTSGGETYNEQFF. CDR3 bases: TGTGCCATCGGGACTAGCGGGGGAGAAACCTACAATGAGCAGTTCTTC.

The V call is TRBV7-9, the J call TRBJ1-2; a possible D gene is TRBD1 (5 bases). There are 12 residues in the CDR3. Germline loops: CDR1 SEHNR, CDR2 FQNEAQ (reference sequence). Trimming pared 4 bases from V and 8 bases from J, leaving 11 bases between. CDR3 DNA: TGTGCCAGCAGCTATGCCGGGGGAGGCTACACCTTC. Encoded protein: CASSYAGGGYTF.

The chain combines TRBV30 with TRBJ1-4; no clear D. Germline V gene sequence: CDR1 GTSNPN, CDR2 SVGIG (reference sequence). The CDR3 consists of 15 residues. V dropped 5 bases and J dropped 8 bases, with 21 bases sitting between them. This CDR3 is CAWARQTYMAEKLFF. The CDR3 DNA follows: TGTGCCTGGGCCCGTCAGACATACATGGCGGAAAAACTGTTTTTT.

For the CDR3, the DNA is TGTGCCAGCAGCCCGAGGCCCCCAGCGGGGGGGCCAGATACGCAGTATTTT. It is translated as CASSPRPPAGGPDTQYF. The rearrangement joins TRBV9 to TRBJ2-3; 10 bases match TRBD2. This CDR3 region has 17 residues. Losses at the gene ends were 4 bases for V and 4 bases for J; bases not matched to a gene: 12. The germline CDR1 and CDR2 sequences are SGDLS and YYNGEE.

The chain combines TRBV27 with TRBJ1-1; TRBD1 might be the D (5 bases). Trimming cost V 2 bases and J 8 bases, with 15 bases left between them. The CDR3 runs to 14 residues. Germline assignment: CDR1 MNHEY and CDR2 SMNVEV (reference sequence). CDR3 in amino acids: CASSLRSRQTEAFF. The CDR3 region has the DNA TGTGCCAGCAGTTTAAGATCCCGACAGACCGAAGCTTTCTTT.

CDR3 bases: TGTGCCAGCAGTCCAGGGGGCGACGCCGGGGAGCTGTTTTTT. Residues: CASSPGGDAGELFF. The V and J genes are TRBV28 and TRBJ2-2; 8 bases are shared with TRBD1. The V gene end was trimmed by 5 bases and the J gene end by 6 bases; junction bases not matched to a gene: 5. The CDR3 contains 14 residues. CDR1 is MDHEN and CDR2 is SYDVKM in the germline V gene.

The V and J genes are TRBV10-3 and TRBJ2-1, with a possible D match to TRBD1 (6 bases). V was trimmed by 5 bases and J by 6 bases, leaving 17 bases between them. The CDR3 has 15 residues. Germline V gene sequence: CDR1 ENHRY, CDR2 SYGVKD. In DNA form, the CDR3 reads TGTGCCATCAGTCTTCACACAGGGTCAGGCAATGAGCAGTTCTTC. This encodes CAISLHTGSGNEQFF.

This sequence joins TRBV4-1 and TRBJ1-1; TRBD1 might be the D (5 bases). Per the germline V gene, CDR1 is MGHRA and CDR2 is YSYEKL. V was shortened by 1 base and J by 6 bases, with 18 bases between the two germline ends. The CDR3 runs 16 residues. The CDR3 is CASSQVAIGAMPEAFF. CDR3 coding DNA: TGCGCCAGCAGCCAAGTGGCCATAGGGGCGATGCCTGAAGCTTTCTTT.

On this clone: An end of the junction differs from the germline gene, which may be a read error. This chain links TRBV20-1 with TRBJ2-5, with 7 bases matching TRBD2. The end of the DNA fits TRBJ2-7 better, so the J call may be wrong. The germline V gene encodes CDR1 DFQATT and CDR2 SNEGSKA (reference sequence). The CDR3 is 11 residues long. As DNA, the CDR3 is TGTGGACTAGGTCCGCCATACGAGCAGTACTTC. Residues: CGLGPPYEQYF.